This T cell receptor beta chain came from a study of blood T cell repertoires in COVID-19 (dated by TCRdb to the early 2020s). Some background on the complete study: Samples from collaborators originated in the United States, Italy and Spain and spanned both the acute and convalescent phases of COVID-19. The prospective study material was composed of cDNA or gDNA derived from T cells, B-cell-depleted T cells, or PBMCs. Subjects who had been exposed to COVID-19, were actively infected with it, or had recovered from it provided the deeply sampled blood TCRbeta repertoires that made up the dataset. The repertoires were released in a freely available public database meant as a resource for research on the immune response to SARS-CoV-2. The samples were drawn from two sources: the first 160 participants of the ongoing ImmuneRACE study, and some 1,300 subjects contributed by 6 global collaborators. Sample metadata almost always included a de-identified subject ID, COVID-19 status, age in years and sex. Where HLA class I and class II types were available, the types were taken from metadata supplied by the sample provider, not from assay-based typing.

Notes on this clone: The antigen it binds to is not known. No base-level quality is on record; no much larger clone is a single base apart.

TCRbeta CDR3 regions were amplified from genomic DNA by means of the immunoSEQ Assay, a bias-controlled multiplex PCR. The published analysis was carried out like this. The number of nucleated cells in each sample was estimated by amplification of reference gene primers within the assay. To quantify the absolute abundance of each unique TCRbeta CDR3 rearrangement, sequence reads were collapsed and filtered. For each sample, productive Simpson clonality was calculated as the square root of Simpson's diversity index over productive rearrangements. TCRdb stores this immuneACCESS table with in-frame sequences only. Part of the clones is absent; in the studies checked, under half of the shortfall reflects unresolved V genes, and no reason is known for the rest. The V and J calls and clone size were taken over from that table, and D and trimming were inferred from the DNA. The sample table holds 250,000 to 300,000 clones, of which roughly 90% were seen once. About 4.6% of the sample comes from the top ten.

Results and caveats for the whole study, not just this receptor: The amount of clinical and demographic metadata varied by source and participant and was provided uncurated.

Looking up the germline V gene (reference sequence) yields CDR1 GTSNPN and CDR2 SVGIG. The CDR3 measures 13 amino acids from cysteine to phenylalanine. CDR3 DNA is the only sequence kept; it has 39 bases, read in frame from the first base. The junction carries 8 bases between V and J, which are trimmed by 0 bases and 2 bases respectively. Whole blood was collected in K2EDTA tubes by collaborating institutions according to the institutions' own protocols. Collaborator samples were shipped for TCRbeta analysis as frozen whole blood, isolated PBMCs, or DNA extracted from either sample type. The TCR originated in a middle-aged man with acute or convalescent COVID-19. The receptor chain draws on TRBV30 and TRBJ2-7, with the D gene not clear enough to name. Sample: peripheral blood. The CDR3 sequence is CAWSVQLTYEQYF. The nucleotides read TGTGCCTGGAGTGTTCAGTTAACCTACGAGCAGTACTTC.